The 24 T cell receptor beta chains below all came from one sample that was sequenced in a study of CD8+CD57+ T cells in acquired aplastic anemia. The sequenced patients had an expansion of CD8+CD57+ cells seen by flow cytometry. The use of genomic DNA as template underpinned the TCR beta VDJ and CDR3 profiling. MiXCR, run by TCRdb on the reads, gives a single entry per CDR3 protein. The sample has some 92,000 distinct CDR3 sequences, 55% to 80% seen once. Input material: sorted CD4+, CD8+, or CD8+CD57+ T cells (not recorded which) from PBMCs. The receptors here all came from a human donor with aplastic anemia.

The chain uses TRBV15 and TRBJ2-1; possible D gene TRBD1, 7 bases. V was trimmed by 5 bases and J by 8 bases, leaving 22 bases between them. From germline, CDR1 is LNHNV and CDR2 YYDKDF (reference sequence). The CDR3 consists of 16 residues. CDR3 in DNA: TGTGCCACCAGCTCCCTGACAGGGCTGGGGGGTGATGAGCAGTTCTTC. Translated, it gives CATSSLTGLGGDEQFF.

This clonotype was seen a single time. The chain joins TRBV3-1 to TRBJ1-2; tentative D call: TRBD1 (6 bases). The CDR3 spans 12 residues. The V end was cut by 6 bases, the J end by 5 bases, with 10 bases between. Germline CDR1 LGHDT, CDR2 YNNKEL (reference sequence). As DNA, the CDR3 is TGTGCCAGCAGGGCAGGGGCATATGGCTACACCTTC. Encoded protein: CASRAGAYGYTF. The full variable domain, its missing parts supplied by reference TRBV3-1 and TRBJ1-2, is DTAVSQTPKYLVTQMGNDKSIKCEQNLGHDTMYWYKQDSKKFLKIMFSYNNKELIINETVPNRFSPKSPDKAHLNLHINSLELGDSAVYFCASRAGAYGYTFGSGTRLTVV.

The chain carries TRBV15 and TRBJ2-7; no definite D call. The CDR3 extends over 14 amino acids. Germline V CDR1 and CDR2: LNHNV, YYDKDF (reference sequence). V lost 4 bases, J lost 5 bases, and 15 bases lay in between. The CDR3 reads CATSINVAAHEQYF. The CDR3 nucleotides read TGTGCCACCAGCATTAATGTAGCAGCCCACGAGCAGTACTTC.

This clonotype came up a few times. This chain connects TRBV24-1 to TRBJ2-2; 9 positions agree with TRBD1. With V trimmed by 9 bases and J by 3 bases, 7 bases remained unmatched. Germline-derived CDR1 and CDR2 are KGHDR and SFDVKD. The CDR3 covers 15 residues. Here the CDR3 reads CATRPGQGYTGELFF. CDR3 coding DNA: TGTGCCACCCGACCGGGACAGGGATACACCGGGGAGCTGTTTTTT.

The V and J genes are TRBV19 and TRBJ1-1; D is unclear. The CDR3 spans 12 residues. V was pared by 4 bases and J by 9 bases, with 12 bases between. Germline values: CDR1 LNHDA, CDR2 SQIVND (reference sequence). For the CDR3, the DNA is TGTGCCAGTAGTAGTAACGAGTGGAAAGCTTTCTTT. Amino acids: CASSSNEWKAFF.

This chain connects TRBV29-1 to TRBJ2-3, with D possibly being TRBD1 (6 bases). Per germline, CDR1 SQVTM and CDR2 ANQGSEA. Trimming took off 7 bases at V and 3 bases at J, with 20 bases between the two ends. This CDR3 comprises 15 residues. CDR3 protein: CSGDSQGMGTDTQYF. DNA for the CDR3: TGCAGCGGTGATTCACAGGGAATGGGAACAGATACGCAGTATTTT.

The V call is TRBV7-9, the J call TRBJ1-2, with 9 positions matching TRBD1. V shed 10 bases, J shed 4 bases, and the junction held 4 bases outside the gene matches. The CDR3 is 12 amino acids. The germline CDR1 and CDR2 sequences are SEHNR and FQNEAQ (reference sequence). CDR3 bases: TGTGCCACCCCGGACAGGGGCTATGGCTACACCTTC. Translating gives CATPDRGYGYTF.

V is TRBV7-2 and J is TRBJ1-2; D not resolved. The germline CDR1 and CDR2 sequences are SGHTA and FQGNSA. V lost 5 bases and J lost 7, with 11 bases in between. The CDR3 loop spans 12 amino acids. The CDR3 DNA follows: TGTGCCAGCAGCCCCGCCCAGGCTGGCTACACCTTC. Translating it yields CASSPAQAGYTF.

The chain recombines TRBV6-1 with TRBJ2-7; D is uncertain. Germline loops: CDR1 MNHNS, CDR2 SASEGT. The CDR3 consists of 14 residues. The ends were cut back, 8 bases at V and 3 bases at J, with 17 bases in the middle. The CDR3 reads CASVGQVGFYEQYF. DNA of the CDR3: TGTGCCAGCGTAGGGCAGGTCGGTTTCTACGAGCAGTACTTC.

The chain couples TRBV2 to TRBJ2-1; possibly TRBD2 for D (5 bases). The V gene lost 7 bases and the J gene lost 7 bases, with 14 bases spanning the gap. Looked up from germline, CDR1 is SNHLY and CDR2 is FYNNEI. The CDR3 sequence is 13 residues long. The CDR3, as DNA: TGTGCCAGCAAGGTTCTAGCTGGGAATGAGCAGTTCTTC. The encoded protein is CASKVLAGNEQFF.

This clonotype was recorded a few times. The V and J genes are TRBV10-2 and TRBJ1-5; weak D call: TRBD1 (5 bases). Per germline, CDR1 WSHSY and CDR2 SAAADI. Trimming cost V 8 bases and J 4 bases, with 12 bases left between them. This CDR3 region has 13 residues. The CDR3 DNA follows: TGCGCCAGCGGCAGGGAGGCGAATCAGCCCCAGCATTTT. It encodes CASGREANQPQHF.

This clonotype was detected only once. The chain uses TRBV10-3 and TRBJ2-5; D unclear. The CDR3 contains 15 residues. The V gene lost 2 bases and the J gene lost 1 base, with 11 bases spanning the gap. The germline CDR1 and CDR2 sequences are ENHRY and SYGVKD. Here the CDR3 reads CAISEGKAVQETQYF. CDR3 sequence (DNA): TGTGCCATCAGTGAGGGGAAGGCAGTCCAAGAGACCCAGTACTTC.

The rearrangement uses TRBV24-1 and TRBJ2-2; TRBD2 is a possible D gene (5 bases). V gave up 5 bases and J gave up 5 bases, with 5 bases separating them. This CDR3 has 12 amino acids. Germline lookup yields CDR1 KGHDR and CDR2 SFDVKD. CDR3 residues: CATSAGTGELFF. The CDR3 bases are TGTGCCACCAGTGCGGGAACCGGGGAGCTGTTTTTT.

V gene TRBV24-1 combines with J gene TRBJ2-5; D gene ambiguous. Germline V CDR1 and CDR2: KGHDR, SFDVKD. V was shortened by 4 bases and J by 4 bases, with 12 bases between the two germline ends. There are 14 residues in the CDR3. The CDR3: CATSDSKTGETQYF. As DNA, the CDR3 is TGTGCCACCAGTGACAGCAAGACTGGAGAGACCCAGTACTTC.

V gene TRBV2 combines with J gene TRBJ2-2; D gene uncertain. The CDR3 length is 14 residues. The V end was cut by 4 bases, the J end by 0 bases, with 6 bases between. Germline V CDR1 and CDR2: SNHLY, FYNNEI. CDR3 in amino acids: CASSVRANTGELFF. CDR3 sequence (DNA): TGTGCCAGCAGTGTCCGGGCGAACACCGGGGAGCTGTTTTTT.

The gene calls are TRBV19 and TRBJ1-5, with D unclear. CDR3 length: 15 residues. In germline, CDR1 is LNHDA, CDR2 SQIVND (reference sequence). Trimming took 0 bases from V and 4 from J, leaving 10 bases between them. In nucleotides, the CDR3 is TGTGCCAGTAGTATAGATCGGGAGGGTAATCAGCCCCAGCATTTT. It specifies CASSIDREGNQPQHF.

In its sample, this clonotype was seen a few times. The CDR3 sequence is CAIMSTANYGYTF. The CDR3 coding sequence is TGTGCCATCATGAGCACCGCTAACTATGGCTACACCTTC. The chain uses TRBV10-3 and TRBJ1-2; D is unclear. The V gene's germline CDR1 is ENHRY and CDR2 SYGVKD. The CDR3 is 13 amino acids. Trimming cost V 7 bases and J 0 bases, with 9 bases left between them.

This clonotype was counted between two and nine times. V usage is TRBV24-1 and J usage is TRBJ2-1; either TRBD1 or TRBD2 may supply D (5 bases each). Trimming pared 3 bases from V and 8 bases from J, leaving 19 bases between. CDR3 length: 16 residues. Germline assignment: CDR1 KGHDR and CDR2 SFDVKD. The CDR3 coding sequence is TGTGCCACCAGTGATCCTGTAGCGCTCGGGGCCGATGAGCAGTTCTTC. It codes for CATSDPVALGADEQFF.

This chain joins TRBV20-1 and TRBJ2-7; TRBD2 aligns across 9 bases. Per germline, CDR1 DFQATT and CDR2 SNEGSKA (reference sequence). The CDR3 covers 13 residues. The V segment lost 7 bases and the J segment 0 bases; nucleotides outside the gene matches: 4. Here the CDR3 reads CSGHSGSSYEQYF. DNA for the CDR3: TGCAGTGGTCATAGCGGGAGCTCCTACGAGCAGTACTTC.

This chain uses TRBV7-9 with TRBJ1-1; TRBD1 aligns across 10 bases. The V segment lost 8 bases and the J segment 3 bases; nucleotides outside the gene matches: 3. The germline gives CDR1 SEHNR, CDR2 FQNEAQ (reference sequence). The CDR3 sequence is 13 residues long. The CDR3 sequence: CASGDRGYTEAFF. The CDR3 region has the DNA TGTGCCAGCGGGGACAGGGGATACACTGAAGCTTTCTTT.

Here the CDR3 DNA reads TGTGCCAGCAGCTTATTTGGCGGCAGCTCCTACGAGCAGTACTTC. It translates to CASSLFGGSSYEQYF. This chain joins TRBV7-9 and TRBJ2-7; D not resolved. Germline CDR1 is SEHNR and CDR2 is FQNEAQ (reference sequence). Trimming stripped 2 bases from V and 0 bases from J, with 11 bases between. This CDR3 comprises 15 residues. The full variable domain, rest sourced from reference TRBV7-9 and TRBJ2-7, is DTGVSQNPRHKITKRGQNVTFRCDPISEHNRLYWYRQTLGQGPEFLTYFQNEAQLEKSRLLSDRFSAERPKGSFSTLEIQRTEQGDSAMYLCASSLFGGSSYEQYFGPGTRLTVT.

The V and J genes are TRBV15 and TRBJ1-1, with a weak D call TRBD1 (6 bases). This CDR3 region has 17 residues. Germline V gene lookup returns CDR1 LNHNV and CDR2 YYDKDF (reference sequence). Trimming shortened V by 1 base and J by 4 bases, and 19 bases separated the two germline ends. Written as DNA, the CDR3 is TGTGCCACCAGCAGAGGAATAGAGAACAGGGCTAGCACTGAAGCTTTCTTT. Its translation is CATSRGIENRASTEAFF.

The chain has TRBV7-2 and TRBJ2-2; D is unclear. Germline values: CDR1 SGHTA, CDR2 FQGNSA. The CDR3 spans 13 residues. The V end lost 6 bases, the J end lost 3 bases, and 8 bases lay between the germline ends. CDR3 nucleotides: TGTGCCAGCAGGGAAGACGACACCGGGGAGCTGTTTTTT. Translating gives CASREDDTGELFF.

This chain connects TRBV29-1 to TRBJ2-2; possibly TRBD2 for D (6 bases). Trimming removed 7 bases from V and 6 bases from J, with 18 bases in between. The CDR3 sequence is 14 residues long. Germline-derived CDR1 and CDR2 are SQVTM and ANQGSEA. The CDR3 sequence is CSARATAGPGELFF. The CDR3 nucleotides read TGCAGCGCCCGCGCGACAGCGGGCCCCGGGGAGCTGTTTTTT.